The text below deals with one TCR beta chain. The antigen is undetermined. Each sample came from a Caucasian adult donor living in Nashville, Tennessee. The sample originates from a study of shared clonotypes between healthy human individuals. Study-wide results and caveats: What naive subsets generally showed was a larger estimated richness than memory subsets showed. When compared with the clonotypes that were shared by all four sorted-subset donors, the non-shared clonotypes turned out to have lower generation probabilities.

With 2 bases clipped from V and 7 bases from J, the junction kept 13 bases outside the gene matches. Per the germline V gene, CDR1 is LNHDA and CDR2 is SQIVND (reference sequence). This CDR3 region has 17 residues. Some clones are missing from TCRdb's copy, which holds only in-frame ones; the method was immunoSEQ multiplex PCR. The sample has under 1,900,000 clones; approximately 98.5% are singletons. The source is a young man in good health. The sample taken for sequencing was naive CD4+ T cells sorted from blood. Subset described: CD45RA+ positively selected. The chain joins TRBV19 to TRBJ2-2, with 7 bases identical to TRBD2. Here the CDR3 reads CASSIMGPGSGNGELFF. CDR3 nucleotides: TGTGCCAGTAGTATAATGGGGCCGGGCAGCGGGAACGGGGAGCTGTTTTTT.